This TCR beta chain was captured in a study of T-cell memory formation after mild COVID-19. As for the study in general: TCR clusters were mostly confined to one donor each. Whole-study results and caveats: Contracting CD4+ clones sat mainly in CM and EM; CD8+ in EMRA. From day 15 to 85, contracting clones were balanced between CD4 and CD8, whereas later expanders leaned toward CD4+.

Germline CDR1 is MNHNS and CDR2 is SASEGT. Trimming took 2 bases from V and 1 from J, leaving 9 bases between them. This CDR3 spans 14 amino acids. MiXCR, run by TCRdb on the 5' RACE reads, gives a single entry per CDR3 protein. The sample yields around 450,000 distinct CDR3 sequences, around 19% seen once. This clonotype was counted only a few times. No antigen is known for it. The sample comprised PBMCs or a T cell subset sorted from them (not recorded which). The chain is built from TRBV6-1 and TRBJ2-7, with D possibly TRBD1 on 5 matching bases. This sequence originates from an adult woman who had mild COVID-19 (a few samples of this study predate the infection). Cell type and time point are not known. DNA for the CDR3: TGTGCCAGCAGTGAACCAAGGGGTTCCTACGAGCAGTACTTC. It codes for CASSEPRGSYEQYF.